This is a list of T cell receptor beta chains from one sample in a study of radiotherapy plus CTLA-4 blockade in lung cancer. TCRdb keeps only in-frame clones here, not all; method: immunoSEQ multiplex PCR. The table includes about 87,000 clones, around nine tenths detected once. The sample consisted of peripheral blood, taken from a patient treated with radiotherapy plus ipilimumab. These receptors originate from a human donor with non-small cell lung cancer that progressed on radiotherapy plus ipilimumab. Both conserved end residues are part of each CDR3. The D gene is left open where the match is weak. Part of the rows lack a size; the others show once, few, many or a class for expanded clones.

abundance: few
len: 13
v_gene: TRBV13
d_gene: .
j_gene: TRBJ1-2
CDR3nt: TGTGCCAGCAGCCCTAGGGGCGGCTATGGCTACACCTTC
CDR3aa: CASSPRGGYGYTF

abundance: .
len: 15
v_gene: TRBV18
d_gene: .
j_gene: TRBJ2-3
CDR3nt: TGTGCCAGCTCACACGGGACCCTCAGCACAGATACGCAGTATTTT
CDR3aa: CASSHGTLSTDTQYF

abundance: .
len: 17
v_gene: TRBV29-1
d_gene: TRBD2
j_gene: TRBJ2-1
CDR3nt: TGCAGCGCCCTTGGACTAGCGGGAGGGCCTTTCAACAATGAGCAGTTCTTC
CDR3aa: CSALGLAGGPFNNEQFF

abundance: .
len: 15
v_gene: TRBV10-3
d_gene: TRBD1
j_gene: TRBJ2-1
CDR3nt: TGTGCCATCAGTGAGTCAGCGGGACAGGGAAATGAGCAGTTCTTC
CDR3aa: CAISESAGQGNEQFF

abundance: .
len: 16
v_gene: TRBV4-3
d_gene: .
j_gene: TRBJ1-3
CDR3nt: TGCGCCAGCAGCCAAGACGAGCTGCTCTCTGGAAACACCATATATTTT
CDR3aa: CASSQDELLSGNTIYF

abundance: .
len: 14
v_gene: TRBV9
d_gene: .
j_gene: TRBJ1-2
CDR3nt: TGTGCCAGCAGCGTTACAGATAGAAACTATGGCTACACCTTC
CDR3aa: CASSVTDRNYGYTF

abundance: .
len: 13
v_gene: TRBV6-5
d_gene: .
j_gene: TRBJ2-7
CDR3nt: TGTGCCAGCAGTTACGGCAGAACCTACGAGCAGTACTTC
CDR3aa: CASSYGRTYEQYF

abundance: .
len: 13
v_gene: TRBV11-1
d_gene: .
j_gene: TRBJ1-2
CDR3nt: TGTGCCAGCAGCTTCGGGGCGAGCTATGGCTACACCTTC
CDR3aa: CASSFGASYGYTF

abundance: .
len: 15
v_gene: TRBV7-9
d_gene: TRBD1
j_gene: TRBJ2-5
CDR3nt: TGTGCCAGCAGTGAGGGGACAGGGCCGCGAGAGACCCAGTACTTC
CDR3aa: CASSEGTGPRETQYF

abundance: once
len: 15
v_gene: TRBV7-9
d_gene: TRBD1
j_gene: TRBJ2-7
CDR3nt: TGTGCCAGCAGCTCCCCGTGGACAGGCAATTACGAGCAGTACTTC
CDR3aa: CASSSPWTGNYEQYF

abundance: .
len: 15
v_gene: TRBV6-5
d_gene: .
j_gene: TRBJ2-1
CDR3nt: TGTGCCAGCAGGCGGACTGGGAGCTCCTACAATGAGCAGTTCTTC
CDR3aa: CASRRTGSSYNEQFF

abundance: few
len: 13
v_gene: TRBV2
d_gene: .
j_gene: TRBJ1-5
CDR3nt: TGTGCCAGCAGTGAGTCAGAGAATCAGCCCCAGCATTTT
CDR3aa: CASSESENQPQHF

abundance: .
len: 15
v_gene: TRBV11-2
d_gene: .
j_gene: TRBJ1-3
CDR3nt: TGTGCCAGCAGCTTAGAAGTTTTCTCTGGAAACACCATATATTTT
CDR3aa: CASSLEVFSGNTIYF

abundance: few
len: 14
v_gene: TRBV14
d_gene: .
j_gene: TRBJ2-7
CDR3nt: TGTGCCAGCAGCCATGACAGGTTTTCCTACGAGCAGTACTTC
CDR3aa: CASSHDRFSYEQYF

abundance: .
len: 14
v_gene: TRBV7-2
d_gene: TRBD1
j_gene: TRBJ2-3
CDR3nt: TGTGCCAGCAGGCGAAGACAGGGTCCAGATACGCAGTATTTT
CDR3aa: CASRRRQGPDTQYF

abundance: once
len: 16
v_gene: TRBV30
d_gene: TRBD1
j_gene: TRBJ1-1
CDR3nt: TGTGCCTGGAGTACCCAGGGGGCTTCGACTCGCACTGAAGCTTTCTTT
CDR3aa: CAWSTQGASTRTEAFF

abundance: .
len: 15
v_gene: TRBV18
d_gene: .
j_gene: TRBJ2-1
CDR3nt: TGTGCCAGCTCACCAGGGACTCACCGTTACAATGAGCAGTTCTTC
CDR3aa: CASSPGTHRYNEQFF